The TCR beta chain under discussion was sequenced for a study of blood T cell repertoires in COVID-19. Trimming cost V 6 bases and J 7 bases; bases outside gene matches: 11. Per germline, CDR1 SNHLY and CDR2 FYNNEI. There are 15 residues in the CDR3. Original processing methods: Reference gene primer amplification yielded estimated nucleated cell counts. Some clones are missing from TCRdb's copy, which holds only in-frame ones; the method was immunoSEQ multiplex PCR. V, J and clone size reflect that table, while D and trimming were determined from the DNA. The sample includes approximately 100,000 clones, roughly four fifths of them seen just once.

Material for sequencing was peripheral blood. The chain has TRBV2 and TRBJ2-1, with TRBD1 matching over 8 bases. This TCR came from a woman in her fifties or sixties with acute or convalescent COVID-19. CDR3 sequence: CASRPDRGSGNEQFF. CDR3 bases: TGTGCCAGCAGACCCGACAGGGGATCCGGTAATGAGCAGTTCTTC.